This T cell receptor beta chain stems from a study of cytomegalovirus exposure and HLA in healthy donors. Findings and caveats of the study: It was 150 to 200 TCR beta chains that were listed as cytomegalovirus-associated. The tendency of first-cohort TCR clusters to co-occur in the roughly 130 validation repertoires was the finding of a later analysis. Most TCR sequences were uncommon, yet certain public TCRs appeared in many donors.

The germline V gene encodes CDR1 MDHEN and CDR2 SYDVKM. Trimming cost V 6 bases and J 0 bases, with 15 bases left between them. The CDR3 consists of 16 residues. With respect to this clone: The antigen is unknown.

TCRdb's table, derived via immunoSEQ multiplex PCR, lists solely in-frame clones and lacks some. The sample holds about 220,000 clones, around four fifths seen once. The sample consisted of PBMCs. V and J are TRBV28 and TRBJ1-3; no reliable D call. This TCR was recovered from a woman aged 25 to 39 in good health and CMV-seropositive. The DNA of the CDR3 is TGTGCCAGCAGCCTAGTGACTGAGCTCTCTGGAAACACCATATATTTT. It yields the protein CASSLVTELSGNTIYF.